A single sample is the source of the 27 T cell receptor beta chains below, sequenced in a study of CD8+ T cells in alopecia areata. The authors extracted RNA and reverse transcribed it into cDNA as the sequencing template. Repertoires were generated with immunoSEQ multiplex PCR, while TCRdb's copy carries only in-frame clones and drops some. This table has 160,000 or so clones, about 51% appearing once. The material was CD8+ T cells sorted from blood, obtained at week 0. These receptors originate from a human donor with alopecia areata.

This clone has only a few counts. This rearrangement joins TRBV10-1 to TRBJ2-3; D tentatively reads TRBD1 or TRBD2 (5 bases each). The CDR3 is 14 residues long. The germline V gene encodes CDR1 WNHNN and CDR2 SYGVQD (reference sequence). Between the trimmed V and J ends, which lost 3 bases and 5 bases, there was a span of 12 bases. The CDR3 region is CASSDTLGEDTQYF. CDR3 bases: TGCGCCAGCAGTGATACCCTGGGGGAAGATACGCAGTATTTT.

The chain joins TRBV23-1 to TRBJ1-2; no clear D gene. TRBV23-1 is treated as an ORF (open reading frame) with a function not yet certain. V shed 8 bases and J shed 8 bases, with 15 bases lying between them. The CDR3 consists of 12 residues. DNA of the CDR3: TGCGCCAGCTACCAACTTTGGCGCGGCTACACCTTC. Protein: CASYQLWRGYTF.

To note about this clone: The same CDR3 is also encoded by other DNA sequences in this sample. The chain carries TRBV4-3 and TRBJ1-2; weak D call: TRBD1 (6 bases). V lost 0 bases to trimming and J lost 5 bases, with 10 bases between them. The CDR3 is 14 residues long. Germline values: CDR1 LGHNA, CDR2 YSLEER. The CDR3 spells CASSQDRGNYGYTF. Written as DNA, the CDR3 is TGCGCCAGCAGCCAAGATAGGGGGAATTATGGCTACACCTTC.

Ten or more counts support this clone. The chain joins TRBV7-9 to TRBJ2-5, with 7 nucleotides matching TRBD2. The ends lost 5 bases at V and 5 bases at J; junction bases unmatched: 5. This CDR3 contains 13 residues. CDR1 is SEHNR and CDR2 is FQNEAQ in the germline V gene (reference sequence). CDR3 sequence reads: CASSPGLGETQYF. The CDR3 DNA is TGTGCCAGCAGCCCCGGACTAGGGGAGACCCAGTACTTC.

CDR3 DNA: TGTGCCAGCAGCTCGGAACTCAATGAGCAGTTCTTC. It yields the protein CASSSELNEQFF. This rearrangement joins TRBV11-3 to TRBJ2-1; no reliable D call. The ends were cut back, 4 bases at V and 6 bases at J, with 7 bases in the middle. Germline CDR1 SGHNT, CDR2 YENEEA. CDR3 length: 12 residues.

V is TRBV7-9 and J is TRBJ2-7; weak D call: TRBD2 (5 bases). This CDR3 spans 14 amino acids. The germline gives CDR1 SEHNR, CDR2 FQNEAQ (reference sequence). V gave up 0 bases and J gave up 6 bases, with 12 bases separating them. DNA for the CDR3: TGTGCCAGCAGCTTAGCTCCGGGGTCTGGCGAGCAGTACTTC. Protein sequence: CASSLAPGSGEQYF.

The chain is built from TRBV10-3 and TRBJ1-1, with TRBD1 identical over 8 bases. The CDR3 is made up of 15 amino acids. Trimming removed 1 base from V and 8 bases from J; junction bases left unmatched: 9. From germline, CDR1 is ENHRY and CDR2 SYGVKD. CDR3 sequence (DNA): TGTGCCATCAGTGAGTTAAAGGACAGGGACCGAGAAGCTTTCTTT. Protein sequence: CAISELKDRDREAFF.

V and J are TRBV29-1 and TRBJ1-2, with D hard to call. CDR3 length equals 13 residues. V lost 5 bases to trimming and J lost 8 bases, with 18 bases between them. Per the germline V gene, CDR1 is SQVTM and CDR2 is ANQGSEA. CDR3 residues: CSVHTGITEGYTF. CDR3 DNA: TGCAGCGTTCATACCGGCATCACGGAAGGCTACACCTTC.

The V gene is TRBV19, the J gene TRBJ1-4, with D possibly TRBD1 on 6 matching bases. The CDR3 runs 14 residues. V lost 7 bases to trimming and J lost 12 bases, with 21 bases between them. Germline V gene lookup returns CDR1 LNHDA and CDR2 SQIVND (reference sequence). CDR3: CASTTQGTSDELFF. The CDR3 nucleotides read TGTGCCAGTACCACTCAGGGGACCTCCGACGAACTGTTTTTT.

This chain uses TRBV4-3 with TRBJ2-1; no firm D call. CDR1 and CDR2 from the germline V gene are LGHNA and YSLEER. The germline V and J ends were trimmed by 4 bases and 7 bases, with 8 bases remaining between them. The CDR3 extends over 12 amino acids. This CDR3 reads CASSPGANEQFF. The CDR3 bases are TGCGCCAGCAGCCCCGGCGCTAATGAGCAGTTCTTC.

There are a few counts of this clone. This chain joins TRBV5-6 and TRBJ1-6; no reliable D call. There are 14 residues in the CDR3. Trimming stripped 1 base from V and 5 bases from J, with 7 bases between. Germline V gene data show CDR1 as SGHDT and CDR2 as YYEEEE. CDR3: CASSLFQDNSPLHF. CDR3 DNA: TGTGCCAGCAGCTTGTTCCAGGATAATTCACCCCTCCACTTT.

The chain carries TRBV5-1 and TRBJ2-3; 7 positions agree with TRBD2. This CDR3 is 18 amino acids long. V dropped 4 bases and J dropped 2; count of bases not matched to a gene: 16. Germline loops: CDR1 SGHRS, CDR2 YFSETQ. CDR3 coding DNA: TGCGCCAGCAGCGTTACCCCCAGCGGGGTTGGGTCCACAGATACGCAGTATTTT. Translation gives CASSVTPSGVGSTDTQYF.

The DNA of the CDR3 is TGTGCCAGCAGCTCCCCGACTAGCGGAACAGAGACCCAGTACTTC. It codes for CASSSPTSGTETQYF. This chain uses TRBV13 with TRBJ2-5; the match to TRBD2 covers 9 bases. The CDR3 totals 15 residues. Germline V gene sequence: CDR1 PRHDT, CDR2 FYEKMQ (reference sequence). V was pared by 4 bases and J by 4 bases, with 7 bases of the junction left unmatched.

This clone occurred once. V gene TRBV30 combines with J gene TRBJ2-6; D may match TRBD1 or TRBD2 (5 bases each). Germline assignment: CDR1 GTSNPN and CDR2 SVGIG (reference sequence). The CDR3 contains 15 residues. Trimming cost V 5 bases and J 0 bases, with 11 bases left between them. CDR3 nucleotides: TGTGCCTGGGGGACCCGCGCCTCTGGGGCCAACGTCCTGACTTTC. This sequence encodes CAWGTRASGANVLTF.

The rearrangement uses TRBV6-5 and TRBJ2-1; D call uncertain. Germline V gene data show CDR1 as MNHEY and CDR2 as SVGAGI. V lost 2 bases to trimming and J lost 7 bases, with 3 bases between them. This CDR3 is 11 amino acids long. The DNA for the CDR3 is TGTGCCAGCAGTTACGGGAATGAGCAGTTCTTC. Protein sequence: CASSYGNEQFF.

The sample holds a few counts of this clone. J is TRBJ2-3 and V is TRBV15; a weak D match, TRBD2 (5 bases). Looked up from germline, CDR1 is LNHNV and CDR2 is YYDKDF (reference sequence). The CDR3 spans 17 residues. Trimming cost V 1 base and J 4 bases, with 18 bases left between them. The CDR3, as DNA: TGTGCCACCAGCAGAGGTTACGAGGGTCTCGGTGCAGATACGCAGTATTTT. Protein sequence: CATSRGYEGLGADTQYF. The whole variable domain, remainder taken from reference TRBV15 and TRBJ2-3, is DAMVIQNPRYQVTQFGKPVTLSCSQTLNHNVMYWYQQKSSQAPKLLFHYYDKDFNNEADTPDNFQSRRPNTSFCFLDIRSPGLGDTAMYLCATSRGYEGLGADTQYFGPGTRLTVL.

This clone was observed once. The CDR3 region has the DNA TGTGCCAGCAGTGACCGGGACACATACGAGCAGTACTTC. Protein: CASSDRDTYEQYF. The chain combines TRBV25-1 with TRBJ2-7; TRBD1 is a possible D gene (6 bases). Germline CDR1 and CDR2: MGHDK and SYGVNS. Trimming removed 3 bases from V and 4 bases from J, with 10 bases in between. The CDR3 is 13 amino acids.

This clone was recorded a few times. The chain joins TRBV19 to TRBJ2-3, with no clear D. This CDR3 region has 13 residues. V was trimmed by 2 bases and J by 4 bases, leaving 7 bases between them. Germline CDR1 LNHDA, CDR2 SQIVND (reference sequence). CDR3 loop: CASSIYGSDTQYF. For the CDR3, the DNA is TGTGCCAGTAGTATATACGGATCAGATACGCAGTATTTT.

V usage is TRBV30 and J usage is TRBJ1-1; no reliable D call. CDR1 is GTSNPN, CDR2 SVGIG, per germline (reference sequence). The CDR3 is 10 amino acids. The ends were cut back, 4 bases at V and 10 bases at J, with 10 bases in the middle. The CDR3 DNA reads as TGTGCCTGGACCGGATGGCGAGCTTTCTTT. This translates into CAWTGWRAFF. The whole variable domain, filled in from reference TRBV30 and TRBJ1-1, reads SQTIHQWPATLVQPVGSPLSLECTVEGTSNPNLYWYRQAAGRGLQLLFYSVGIGQISSEVPQNLSASRPQDRQFILSSKKLLLSDSGFYLCAWTGWRAFFGQGTRLTVV.

The table lists this clone with a few counts. The chain links TRBV5-1 to TRBJ1-1; D possibly corresponds to TRBD1 (5 bases). Germline CDR1 and CDR2: SGHRS and YFSETQ. CDR3 length: 15 residues. V lost 1 base to trimming and J lost 3 bases, with 13 bases between them. The CDR3 DNA is TGCGCCAGCAGCTTGACAGGTCTCGGGGACACTGAAGCTTTCTTT. Protein: CASSLTGLGDTEAFF.

This clone has only a few counts. The chain combines TRBV29-1 with TRBJ1-2; D is possibly TRBD1 (6 bases). Trimming stripped 0 bases from V and 2 bases from J, with 10 bases between. Germline V gene lookup returns CDR1 SQVTM and CDR2 ANQGSEA. CDR3 length equals 14 residues. CDR3 coding DNA: TGCAGCGTTGAAGATCGAGGACAGAACTATGGCTACACCTTC. Its protein is CSVEDRGQNYGYTF.

This clone has more than one count but fewer than ten. The chain combines TRBV29-1 with TRBJ1-2; a possible D gene is TRBD1 (6 bases). The CDR3 consists of 13 residues. Germline V CDR1 and CDR2: SQVTM, ANQGSEA. V lost 0 bases and J lost 4, with 9 bases in between. CDR3 sequence reads: CSVEDQDSYGYTF. The CDR3 DNA reads as TGCAGCGTTGAAGATCAGGACAGCTATGGCTACACCTTC.

Here the CDR3 reads CASSLGTGGSGYTF. The CDR3 DNA is TGTGCCAGCAGCCTAGGGACAGGGGGCTCTGGCTACACCTTC. V is TRBV7-9 and J is TRBJ1-2; 12 nucleotides match TRBD1. The CDR3 loop spans 14 amino acids. V gave up 5 bases and J gave up 7 bases; unmatched junction bases: 5. Germline V gives CDR1 SEHNR, CDR2 FQNEAQ (reference sequence).

This clone came up a few times. This sequence joins TRBV29-1 and TRBJ2-1, with a weak D call TRBD2 (5 bases). Germline V gene sequence: CDR1 SQVTM, CDR2 ANQGSEA. V dropped 4 bases and J dropped 7 bases, with 17 bases sitting between them. The CDR3 is 14 amino acids. Written as DNA, the CDR3 is TGCAGCGTTGTTAAGGACGTGGGAGTAAATGAGCAGTTCTTC. Amino acid sequence: CSVVKDVGVNEQFF.

CDR3 residues: CASSGGTGGTDTQYF. For the CDR3, the DNA is TGTGCCAGCAGCGGCGGGACAGGGGGCACAGATACGCAGTATTTT. The chain couples TRBV9 to TRBJ2-3; 10 bases fit TRBD1. The V and J ends lost 3 bases and 1 base, in that order; junction bases with no gene match: 2. The CDR3 consists of 15 residues. Germline CDR1 reads SGDLS; CDR2 reads YYNGEE.

DNA for the CDR3: TGTGCCACCAGGGCTAACACTCAAGAGACCCAGTACTTC. The encoded protein is CATRANTQETQYF. This chain links TRBV15 with TRBJ2-5; D not certain. The CDR3 has 13 residues. V was cut by 6 bases and J by 2 bases, with 10 bases left in between. Germline loops: CDR1 LNHNV, CDR2 YYDKDF (reference sequence).

The chain combines TRBV4-3 with TRBJ2-2; TRBD2 might be the D (6 bases). In germline, CDR1 is LGHNA, CDR2 YSLEER. The CDR3 runs to 16 residues. V was clipped by 0 bases and J by 0 bases, with 8 bases between them. DNA for the CDR3: TGCGCCAGCAGCCAAGATGGGGGGTCGAACACCGGGGAGCTGTTTTTT. It translates to CASSQDGGSNTGELFF.